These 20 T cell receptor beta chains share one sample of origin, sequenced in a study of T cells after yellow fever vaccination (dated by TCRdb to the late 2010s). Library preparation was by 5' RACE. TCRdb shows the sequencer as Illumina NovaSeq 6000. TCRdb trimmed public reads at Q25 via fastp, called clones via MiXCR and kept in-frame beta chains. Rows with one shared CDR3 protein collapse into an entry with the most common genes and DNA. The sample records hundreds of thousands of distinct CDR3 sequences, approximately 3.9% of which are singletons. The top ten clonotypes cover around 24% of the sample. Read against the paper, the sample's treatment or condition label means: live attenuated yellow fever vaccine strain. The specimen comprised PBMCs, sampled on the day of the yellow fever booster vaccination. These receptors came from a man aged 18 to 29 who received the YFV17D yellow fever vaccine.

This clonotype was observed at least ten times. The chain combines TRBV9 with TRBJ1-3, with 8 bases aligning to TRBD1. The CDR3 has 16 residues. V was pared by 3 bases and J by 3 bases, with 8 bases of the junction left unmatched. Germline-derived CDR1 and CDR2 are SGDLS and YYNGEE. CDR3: CASSARQGTYGNTIYF. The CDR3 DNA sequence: TGTGCCAGCAGCGCCCGACAGGGGACTTATGGAAACACCATATATTTT.

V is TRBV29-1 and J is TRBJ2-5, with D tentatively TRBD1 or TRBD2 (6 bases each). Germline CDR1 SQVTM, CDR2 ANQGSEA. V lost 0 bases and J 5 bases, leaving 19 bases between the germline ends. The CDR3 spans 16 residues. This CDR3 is CSVEDPRGLGAETQYF. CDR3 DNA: TGCAGCGTTGAAGATCCCCGGGGGTTGGGGGCGGAGACCCAGTACTTC.

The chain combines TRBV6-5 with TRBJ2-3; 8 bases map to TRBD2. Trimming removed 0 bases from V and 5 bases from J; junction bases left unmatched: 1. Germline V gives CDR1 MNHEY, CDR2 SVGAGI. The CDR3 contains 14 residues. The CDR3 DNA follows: TGTGCCAGCAGTTACTCCCTAGCGGGAGATACGCAGTATTTT. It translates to CASSYSLAGDTQYF.

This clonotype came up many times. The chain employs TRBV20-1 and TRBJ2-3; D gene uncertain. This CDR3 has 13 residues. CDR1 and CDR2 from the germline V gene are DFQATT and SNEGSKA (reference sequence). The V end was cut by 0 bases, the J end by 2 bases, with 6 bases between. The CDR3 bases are TGCAGTGCTAGAGACGGAAACACAGATACGCAGTATTTT. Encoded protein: CSARDGNTDTQYF.

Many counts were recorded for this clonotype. The DNA of the CDR3 is TGTGCCAGCAGCTTAGCAGGGGGGGTAGAGACCCAGTACTTC. It translates to CASSLAGGVETQYF. The chain employs TRBV7-2 and TRBJ2-5, with a weak D call TRBD2 (7 bases). The V end lost 0 bases, the J end lost 4 bases, and 9 bases lay between the germline ends. Germline CDR1 and CDR2: SGHTA and FQGNSA. This CDR3 has 14 residues.

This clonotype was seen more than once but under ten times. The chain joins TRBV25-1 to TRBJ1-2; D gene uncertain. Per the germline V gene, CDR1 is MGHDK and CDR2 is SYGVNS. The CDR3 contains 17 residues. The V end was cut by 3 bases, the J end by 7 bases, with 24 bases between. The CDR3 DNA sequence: TGTGCCAGCAGTGAGAGGTATTCCGGCATGGAGGGTGGTGGCTACACCTTC. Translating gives CASSERYSGMEGGGYTF.

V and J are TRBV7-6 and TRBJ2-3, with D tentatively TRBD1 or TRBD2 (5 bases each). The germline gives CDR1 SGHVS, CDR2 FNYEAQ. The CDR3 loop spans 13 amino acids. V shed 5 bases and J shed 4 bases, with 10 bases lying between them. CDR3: CASSPWGSDTQYF. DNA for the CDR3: TGTGCCAGCAGCCCTTGGGGGTCAGATACGCAGTATTTT. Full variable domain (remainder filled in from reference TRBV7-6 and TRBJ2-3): GAGVSQSPRYKVTKRGQDVALRCDPISGHVSLYWYRQALGQGPEFLTYFNYEAQQDKSGLPNDRFSAERPEGSISTLTIQRTEQRDSAMYRCASSPWGSDTQYFGPGTRLTVL.

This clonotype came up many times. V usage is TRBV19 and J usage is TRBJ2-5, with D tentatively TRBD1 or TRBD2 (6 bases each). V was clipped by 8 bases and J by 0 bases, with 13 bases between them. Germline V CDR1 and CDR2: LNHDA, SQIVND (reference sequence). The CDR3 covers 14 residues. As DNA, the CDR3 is TGTGCCAGTCGCCCGGGGGCGTACCAAGAGACCCAGTACTTC. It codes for CASRPGAYQETQYF.

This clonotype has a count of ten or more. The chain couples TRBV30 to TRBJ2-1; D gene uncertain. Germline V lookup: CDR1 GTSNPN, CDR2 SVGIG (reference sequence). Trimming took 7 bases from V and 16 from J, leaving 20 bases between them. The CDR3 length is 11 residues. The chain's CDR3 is CASFYRPARFF. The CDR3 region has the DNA TGTGCCTCCTTTTACCGCCCCGCTCGATTCTTC.

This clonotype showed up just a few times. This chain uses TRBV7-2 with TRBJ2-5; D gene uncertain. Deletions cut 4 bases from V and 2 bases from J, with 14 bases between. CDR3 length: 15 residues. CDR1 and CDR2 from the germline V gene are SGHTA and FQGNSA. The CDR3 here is CASSSPPRQQETQYF. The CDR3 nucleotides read TGTGCCAGCAGCTCCCCCCCGCGGCAACAAGAGACCCAGTACTTC.

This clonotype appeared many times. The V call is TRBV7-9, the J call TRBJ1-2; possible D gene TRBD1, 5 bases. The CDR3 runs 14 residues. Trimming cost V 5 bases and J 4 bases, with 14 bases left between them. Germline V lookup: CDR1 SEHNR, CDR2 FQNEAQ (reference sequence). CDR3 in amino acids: CASSPKQGLYGYTF. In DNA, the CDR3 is TGTGCCAGCAGCCCCAAGCAGGGACTCTATGGCTACACCTTC.

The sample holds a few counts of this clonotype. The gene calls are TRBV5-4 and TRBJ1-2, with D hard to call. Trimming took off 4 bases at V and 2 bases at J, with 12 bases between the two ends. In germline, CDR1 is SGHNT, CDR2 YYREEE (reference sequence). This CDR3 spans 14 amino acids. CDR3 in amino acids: CASSRTGLNYGYTF. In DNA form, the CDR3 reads TGTGCCAGCAGCAGGACCGGGCTAAACTATGGCTACACCTTC.

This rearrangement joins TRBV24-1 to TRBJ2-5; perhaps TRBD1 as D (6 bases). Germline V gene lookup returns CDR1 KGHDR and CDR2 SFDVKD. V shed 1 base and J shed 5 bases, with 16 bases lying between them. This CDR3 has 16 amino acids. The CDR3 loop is CATSDLTGNPSETQYF. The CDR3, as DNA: TGTGCCACCAGTGATTTAACAGGGAATCCTTCGGAGACCCAGTACTTC.

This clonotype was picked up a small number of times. The CDR3 DNA reads TGTGCCAGCTCCTCCAGGACAGGCCGCTCTGGGGCCAACGTCCTGACTTTC. This translates into CASSSRTGRSGANVLTF. This chain links TRBV18 with TRBJ2-6; 7 bases are a match to TRBD1. Trimming took 6 bases from V and 0 from J; bases not matched to a gene: 8. The CDR3 covers 17 residues. CDR1 KGHSH and CDR2 LQKENI come from the germline V gene.

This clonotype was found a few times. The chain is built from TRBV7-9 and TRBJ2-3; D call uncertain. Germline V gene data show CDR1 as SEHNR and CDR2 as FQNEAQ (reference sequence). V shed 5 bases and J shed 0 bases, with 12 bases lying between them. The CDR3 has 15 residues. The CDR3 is CASSGLAASTDTQYF. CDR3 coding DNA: TGTGCCAGCAGCGGGCTGGCGGCTAGCACAGATACGCAGTATTTT.

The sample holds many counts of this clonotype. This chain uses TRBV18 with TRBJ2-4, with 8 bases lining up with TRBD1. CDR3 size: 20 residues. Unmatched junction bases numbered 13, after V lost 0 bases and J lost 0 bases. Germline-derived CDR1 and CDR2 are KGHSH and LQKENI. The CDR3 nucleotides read TGTGCCAGCTCACCACCGTGGGGACAGGAGGTCTCCCCAGCCAAAAACATTCAGTACTTC. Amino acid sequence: CASSPPWGQEVSPAKNIQYF.

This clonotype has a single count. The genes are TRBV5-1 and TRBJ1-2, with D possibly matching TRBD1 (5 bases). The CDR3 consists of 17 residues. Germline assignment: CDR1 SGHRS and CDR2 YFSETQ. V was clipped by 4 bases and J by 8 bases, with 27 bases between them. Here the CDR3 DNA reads TGCGCCAGCAGCGTGGGACCCCGAGACAGACCCATGGAAGGCTACACCTTC. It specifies CASSVGPRDRPMEGYTF.

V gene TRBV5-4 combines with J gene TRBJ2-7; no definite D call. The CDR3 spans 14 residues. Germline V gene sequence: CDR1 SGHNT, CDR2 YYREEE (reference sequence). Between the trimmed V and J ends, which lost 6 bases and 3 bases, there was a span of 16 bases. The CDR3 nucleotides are TGTGCCAGCACCGGACCGGGCCCATACTACGAGCAGTACGTC. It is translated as CASTGPGPYYEQYV.

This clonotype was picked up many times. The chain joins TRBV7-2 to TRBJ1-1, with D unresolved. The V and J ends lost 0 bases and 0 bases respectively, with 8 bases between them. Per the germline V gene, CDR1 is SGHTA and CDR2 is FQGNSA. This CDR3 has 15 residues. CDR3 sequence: CASSLAGGLNTEAFF. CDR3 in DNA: TGTGCCAGCAGCTTAGCCGGAGGGCTGAACACTGAAGCTTTCTTT.

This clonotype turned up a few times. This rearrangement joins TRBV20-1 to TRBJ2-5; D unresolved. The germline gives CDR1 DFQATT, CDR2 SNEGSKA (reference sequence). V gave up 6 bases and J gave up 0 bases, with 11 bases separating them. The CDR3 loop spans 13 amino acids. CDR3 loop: CSAIGRYQETQYF. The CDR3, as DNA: TGCAGTGCCATTGGCCGGTACCAAGAGACCCAGTACTTC.